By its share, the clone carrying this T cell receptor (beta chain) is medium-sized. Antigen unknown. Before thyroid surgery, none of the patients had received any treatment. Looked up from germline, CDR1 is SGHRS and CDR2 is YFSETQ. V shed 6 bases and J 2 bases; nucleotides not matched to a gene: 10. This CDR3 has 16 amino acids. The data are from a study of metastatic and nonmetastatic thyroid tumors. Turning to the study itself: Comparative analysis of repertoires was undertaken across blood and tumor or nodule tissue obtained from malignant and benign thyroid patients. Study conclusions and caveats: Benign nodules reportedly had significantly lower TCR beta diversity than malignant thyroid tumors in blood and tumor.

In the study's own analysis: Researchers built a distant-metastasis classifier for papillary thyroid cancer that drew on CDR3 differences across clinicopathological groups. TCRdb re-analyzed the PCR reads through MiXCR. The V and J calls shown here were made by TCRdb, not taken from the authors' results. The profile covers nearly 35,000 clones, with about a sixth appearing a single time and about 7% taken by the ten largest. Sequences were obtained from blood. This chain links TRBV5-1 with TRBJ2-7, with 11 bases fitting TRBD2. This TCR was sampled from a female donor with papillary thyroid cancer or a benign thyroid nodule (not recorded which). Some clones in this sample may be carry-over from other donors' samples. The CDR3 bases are TGCGCCAGCAAGGTTTCGTTAGCGGGAGGGACCTACGAGCAGTACTTC. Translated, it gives CASKVSLAGGTYEQYF.